The 2 T cell receptor beta chains in this list originate from one sample, sequenced in a study of neoadjuvant nivolumab and ipilimumab in lung cancer. Profiled with immunoSEQ multiplex PCR; TCRdb holds only in-frame clones, not every one. The sample contains about 4,300 clones, 81% of which appear only once. The source material was normal lung tissue adjacent to the tumor, sampled after neoadjuvant nivolumab, alone or with ipilimumab, at or shortly before surgery. These receptors came from an adult with non-small cell lung cancer. Some clones in this sample may be carry-over from other donors' samples.

The chain carries TRBV15 and TRBJ1-2; 12 nucleotides align to TRBD1. Per the germline V gene, CDR1 is LNHNV and CDR2 is YYDKDF (reference sequence). The CDR3 contains 14 residues. V lost 0 bases, J lost 9 bases, and 2 bases stayed unmatched. The CDR3 sequence is CATSREGTGGSYTF. The CDR3 nucleotides are TGTGCCACCAGCAGAGAGGGGACAGGGGGCAGCTACACCTTC.

V usage is TRBV30 and J usage is TRBJ1-5, with D unclear. V was shortened by 0 bases and J by 6 bases, with 9 bases between the two germline ends. From germline, CDR1 is GTSNPN and CDR2 SVGIG (reference sequence). This CDR3 has 13 amino acids. The CDR3 loop reads CAWSVPPSQPQHF. The CDR3, as DNA: TGTGCCTGGAGTGTACCTCCGAGTCAGCCCCAGCATTTT.